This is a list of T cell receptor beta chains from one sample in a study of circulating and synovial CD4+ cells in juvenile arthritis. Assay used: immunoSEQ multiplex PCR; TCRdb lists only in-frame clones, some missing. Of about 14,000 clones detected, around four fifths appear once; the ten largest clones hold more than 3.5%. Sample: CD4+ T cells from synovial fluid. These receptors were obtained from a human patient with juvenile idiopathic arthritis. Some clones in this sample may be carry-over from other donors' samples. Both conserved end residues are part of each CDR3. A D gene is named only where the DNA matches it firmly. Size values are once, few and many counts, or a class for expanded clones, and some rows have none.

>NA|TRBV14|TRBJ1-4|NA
TGTGCCAGCAGCCCACACAGGGTTCTGGGTCAAACTCCAACTAATGAAAAACTGTTTTTT
CASSPHRVLGQTPTNEKLFF
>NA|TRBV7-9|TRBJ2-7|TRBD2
TGTGCCAGCAGCAGGGAGCGGGGAGCTACCTACGAGCAGTACTTC
CASSRERGATYEQYF
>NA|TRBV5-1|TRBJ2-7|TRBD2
TGCGCCAGCTCGGGAGCGGGGGGGCCCTACGAGCAGTACTTC
CASSGAGGPYEQYF
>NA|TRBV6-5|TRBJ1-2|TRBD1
TGTGCCAGCAGTAGGACAGGGGGCGGAGGTGGCTACACCTTC
CASSRTGGGGGYTF
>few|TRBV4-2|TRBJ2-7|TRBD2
TGTGCCAGCAGCCAAGGTTGGGGCGGGGGGGCATGGGAGCAGTACTTC
CASSQGWGGGAWEQYF
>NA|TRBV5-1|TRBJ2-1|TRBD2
TGTGCCAGCAGCTTGCTTAGCGGGGAACCCAATGAGCAGTTCTTC
CASSLLSGEPNEQFF
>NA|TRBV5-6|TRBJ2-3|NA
TGTGCCAGCAGCTTGGATGTTGGCGGGTGGACAGATACGCAGTATTTT
CASSLDVGGWTDTQYF
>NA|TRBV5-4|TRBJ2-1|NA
TGTGCCAGCAGCTTGGACGGGGGAGTTTACAATGAGCAGTTCTTC
CASSLDGGVYNEQFF
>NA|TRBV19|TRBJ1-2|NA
TGTGCCAGTAGACCGGAGGAGGCAGGAAAGCACTATGGCTACACCTTC
CASRPEEAGKHYGYTF
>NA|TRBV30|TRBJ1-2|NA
TGTGCCTGGTTGCGAGGGGGCTATGGCTACACCTTC
CAWLRGGYGYTF
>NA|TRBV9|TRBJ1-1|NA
TGTGCCAGCAGCGGAGGGTTTGGAACTGAAGCTTTCTTT
CASSGGFGTEAFF
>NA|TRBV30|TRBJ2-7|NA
TGTGCCTGGAGTGTTACAGGGAGTTATTACGAGCAGTACTTC
CAWSVTGSYYEQYF
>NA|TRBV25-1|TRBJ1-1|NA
TGTGCCAGCCGTTCGGGAGGGGCTCTCGGAGCTTTCTTT
CASRSGGALGAFF
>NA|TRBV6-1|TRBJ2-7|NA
TGTGCCAGCAGAATACAGGGTTTCGAATCCTACGAGCAGTACTTC
CASRIQGFESYEQYF
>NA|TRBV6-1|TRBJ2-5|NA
TGTGCCAGCAGTGAATGCGGGACGCAAGAGACCCAGTACTTC
CASSECGTQETQYF
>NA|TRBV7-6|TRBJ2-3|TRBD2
TGTGCCAGCAGCCCCGAGCGGGGTGGTGCAGATACGCAGTATTTT
CASSPERGGADTQYF
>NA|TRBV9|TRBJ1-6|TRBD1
TGTGCCAGCAGCGGAGGGGCGGGACAGGGGGCAAGTTCACCCCTCCACTTT
CASSGGAGQGASSPLHF
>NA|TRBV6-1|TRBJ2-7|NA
TGTGCCAGCAGCGTAGGAGGGGCCTCCTACGAGCAGTACTTC
CASSVGGASYEQYF
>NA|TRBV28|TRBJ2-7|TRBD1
TGTGCCAGCAGTTGGGACAGGGACCTCAACGAGCAGTACTTC
CASSWDRDLNEQYF
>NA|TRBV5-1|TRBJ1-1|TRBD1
TGCGCCAGCAGCCCAAGACAGGGAAGGAACACTGAAGCTTTCTTT
CASSPRQGRNTEAFF
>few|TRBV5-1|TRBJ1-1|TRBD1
TGCGCCAGCAGCTTAACAGGGGACACTGAAGCTTTCTTT
CASSLTGDTEAFF
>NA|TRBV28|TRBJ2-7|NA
TGTGCCATCACCCCCGGGCAGGGTAGGCCCGAGCAGTACTTC
CAITPGQGRPEQYF
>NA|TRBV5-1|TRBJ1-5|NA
TGCGCCAGCAGCTTACTCCCGGGGCAGCCCCAGCATTTT
CASSLLPGQPQHF
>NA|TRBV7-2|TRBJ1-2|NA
TGTGCCAGCAGCTTAGTAGACAGCTATGGCTACACCTTC
CASSLVDSYGYTF
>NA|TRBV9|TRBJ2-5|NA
TGTGCCAGCAGCGGGACTGGGGAGACCCAGTACTTC
CASSGTGETQYF
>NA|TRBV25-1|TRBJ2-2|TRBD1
TGTGCCAGCAGTAACAGGGGCGACACCGGGGAGCTGTTTTTT
CASSNRGDTGELFF
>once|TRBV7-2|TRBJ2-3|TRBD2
TGTGCCAGCAGCCGGGACTACCAGAGCACAGATACGCAGTATTTT
CASSRDYQSTDTQYF
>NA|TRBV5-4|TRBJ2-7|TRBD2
TGTGCCAGCAGCGTAGCGGGAGCCTACTACGAGCAGTACTTC
CASSVAGAYYEQYF
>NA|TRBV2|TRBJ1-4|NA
TGTGCCAGCAGAAAACAGATAACTAATGAAAAACTGTTTTTT
CASRKQITNEKLFF
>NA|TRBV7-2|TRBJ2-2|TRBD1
TGTGCCAGCCTACAGGGGGCGAACACCGGGGAGCTGTTTTTT
CASLQGANTGELFF
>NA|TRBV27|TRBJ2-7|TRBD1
TGTGCCAGCAGTTTCTTGGACAGGGGGCAAAACGAGCAGTACTTC
CASSFLDRGQNEQYF
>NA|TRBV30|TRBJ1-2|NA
TGTGCCTCCGATGGTGGCTGGGGCTACACCTTC
CASDGGWGYTF
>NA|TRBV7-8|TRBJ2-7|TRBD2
TGTGCCAGCAGCTACCAACCGGGACTAGCGGGTGGTGAGCAGTACTTC
CASSYQPGLAGGEQYF
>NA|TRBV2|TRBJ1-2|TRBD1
TGTGCCAGCAGTGAGGTCGGGGGGACAGGGGTTTTATTTAATGGCTACACCTTC
CASSEVGGTGVLFNGYTF